This T cell receptor beta chain originates from a study of beta chain features in type 1 diabetes. General study findings and limits: The question left open here concerned HLA type influencing TCRB rearrangement. Whatever favoring of shorter templates PCR might show would apply equally to patients and controls. Naive, central memory and regulatory TCRB repertoires appeared more similar among patients than healthy donors.

At least ten counts were recorded for this clone. Its specificity is not known. Each population that was sorted was more than 98% pure. V was pared by 6 bases and J by 5 bases, with 10 bases between. This CDR3 contains 12 residues. The germline V gene has CDR1 SEHNR and CDR2 FQNEAQ (reference sequence). Every isolated RNA sample was fully reverse transcribed, so sequencing captured expressed TCRB transcripts. Assay: immunoSEQ multiplex PCR; the TCRdb copy retains only in-frame clones and omits some. Among 200,000 to 250,000 clones listed, 11% were seen once. J is TRBJ2-5 and V is TRBV7-9; D remains ambiguous. The source of this sequence is a man aged 18 to 29 in good health. Input material: central memory CD4+ T cells from blood. The CDR3 nucleotides read TGTGCCAGCAGTTGGAACGTGGAGACCCAGTACTTC. It is translated as CASSWNVETQYF.